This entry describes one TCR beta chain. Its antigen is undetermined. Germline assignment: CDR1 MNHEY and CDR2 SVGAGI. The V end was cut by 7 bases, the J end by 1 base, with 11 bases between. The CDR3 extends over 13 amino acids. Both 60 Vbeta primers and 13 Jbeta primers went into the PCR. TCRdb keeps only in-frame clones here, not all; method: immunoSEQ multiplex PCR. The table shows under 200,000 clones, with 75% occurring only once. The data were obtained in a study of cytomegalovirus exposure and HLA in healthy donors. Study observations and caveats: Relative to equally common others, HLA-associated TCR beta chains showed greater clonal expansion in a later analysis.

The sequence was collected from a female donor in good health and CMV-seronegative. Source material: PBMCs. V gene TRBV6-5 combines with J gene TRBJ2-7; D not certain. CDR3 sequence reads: CASTPGASYEQYF. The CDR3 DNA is TGTGCCAGCACCCCTGGAGCATCCTACGAGCAGTACTTC.